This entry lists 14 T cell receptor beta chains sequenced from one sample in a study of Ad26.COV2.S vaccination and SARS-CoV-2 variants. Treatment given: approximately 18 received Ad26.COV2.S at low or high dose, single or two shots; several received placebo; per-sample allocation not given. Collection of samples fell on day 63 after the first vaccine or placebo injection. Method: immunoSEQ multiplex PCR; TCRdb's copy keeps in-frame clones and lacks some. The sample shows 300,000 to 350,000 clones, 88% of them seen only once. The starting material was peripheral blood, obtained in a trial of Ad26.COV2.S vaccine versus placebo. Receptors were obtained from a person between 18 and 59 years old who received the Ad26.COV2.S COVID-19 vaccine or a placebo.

The CDR3 DNA is TGTGCTAGTGGTTTGCCCGGCACAGGACGAGAGACCCAGTACTTC. Amino acid sequence: CASGLPGTGRETQYF. The chain employs TRBV12-5 and TRBJ2-5; D is possibly TRBD1 (5 bases). In germline, CDR1 is LGHNT, CDR2 FRNRAP. With 2 bases removed from V and 4 bases from J, the gap between germline ends came to 14 bases. The CDR3 totals 15 residues.

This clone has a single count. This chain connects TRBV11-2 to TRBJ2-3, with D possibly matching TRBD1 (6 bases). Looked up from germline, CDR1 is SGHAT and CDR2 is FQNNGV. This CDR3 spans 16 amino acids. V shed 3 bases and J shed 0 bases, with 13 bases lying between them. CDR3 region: CASSLGSGVSTDTQYF. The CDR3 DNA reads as TGTGCCAGCAGCTTGGGGTCAGGGGTAAGCACAGATACGCAGTATTTT.

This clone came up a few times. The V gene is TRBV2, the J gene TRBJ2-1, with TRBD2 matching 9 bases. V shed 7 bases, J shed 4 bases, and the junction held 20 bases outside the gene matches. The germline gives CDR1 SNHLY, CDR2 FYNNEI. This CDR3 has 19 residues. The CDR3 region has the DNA TGTGCCAGCATTCAAGGGTCCCCTAGCGGGAAAGGGTTGTACAATGAGCAGTTCTTC. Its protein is CASIQGSPSGKGLYNEQFF.

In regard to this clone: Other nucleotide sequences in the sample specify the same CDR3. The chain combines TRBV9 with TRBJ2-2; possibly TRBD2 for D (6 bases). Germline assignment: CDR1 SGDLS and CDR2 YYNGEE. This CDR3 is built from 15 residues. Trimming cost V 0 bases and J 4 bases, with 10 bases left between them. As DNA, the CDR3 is TGTGCCAGCAGCGTAGTGGGGGGAACCACCGGGGAGCTGTTTTTT. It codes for CASSVVGGTTGELFF.

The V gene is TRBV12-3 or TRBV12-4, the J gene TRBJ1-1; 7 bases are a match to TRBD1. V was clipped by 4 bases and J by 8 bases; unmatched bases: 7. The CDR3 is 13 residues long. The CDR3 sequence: CASSSYRGSEAFF. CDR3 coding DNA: TGTGCCAGCAGTTCATACAGGGGCTCCGAAGCTTTCTTT.

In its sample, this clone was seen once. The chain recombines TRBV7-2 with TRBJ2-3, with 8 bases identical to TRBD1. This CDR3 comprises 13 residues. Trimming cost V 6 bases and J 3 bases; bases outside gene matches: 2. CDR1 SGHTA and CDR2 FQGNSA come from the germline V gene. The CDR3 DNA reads TGTGCCAGCAGTTACAGGGGGACAGATACGCAGTATTTT. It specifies CASSYRGTDTQYF. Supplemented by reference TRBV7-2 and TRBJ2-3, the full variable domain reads GAGVSQSPSNKVTEKGKDVELRCDPISGHTALYWYRQSLGQGLEFLIYFQGNSAPDKSGLPSDRFSAERTGGSVSTLTIQRTQQEDSAVYLCASSYRGTDTQYFGPGTRLTVL.

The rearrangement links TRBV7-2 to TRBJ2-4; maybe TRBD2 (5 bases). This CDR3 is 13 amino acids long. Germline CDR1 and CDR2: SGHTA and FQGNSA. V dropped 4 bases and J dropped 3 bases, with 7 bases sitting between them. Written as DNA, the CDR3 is TGTGCCAGCAGCTCCCGGGGCAAAAACATTCAGTACTTC. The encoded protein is CASSSRGKNIQYF. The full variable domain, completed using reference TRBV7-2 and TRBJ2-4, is GAGVSQSPSNKVTEKGKDVELRCDPISGHTALYWYRQSLGQGLEFLIYFQGNSAPDKSGLPSDRFSAERTGGSVSTLTIQRTQQEDSAVYLCASSSRGKNIQYFGAGTRLSVL.

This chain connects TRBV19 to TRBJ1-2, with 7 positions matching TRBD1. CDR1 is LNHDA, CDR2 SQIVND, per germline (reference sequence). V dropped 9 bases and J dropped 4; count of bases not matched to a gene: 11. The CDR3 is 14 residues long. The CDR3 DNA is TGTGCCAGCAAGCAGCTAGCAGGGGGCTATGGCTACACCTTC. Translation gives CASKQLAGGYGYTF. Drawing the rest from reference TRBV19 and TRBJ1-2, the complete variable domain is DGGITQSPKYLFRKEGQNVTLSCEQNLNHDAMYWYRQDPGQGLRLIYYSQIVNDFQKGDIAEGYSVSREKKESFPLTVTSAQKNPTAFYLCASKQLAGGYGYTFGSGTRLTVV.

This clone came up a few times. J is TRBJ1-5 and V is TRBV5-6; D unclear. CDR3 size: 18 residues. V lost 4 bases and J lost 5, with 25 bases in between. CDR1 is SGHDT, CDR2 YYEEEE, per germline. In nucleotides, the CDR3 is TGTGCCAGCAGCGCCGGTACAGTAATCCCTTTTTCGGATCAGCCCCAGCATTTT. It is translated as CASSAGTVIPFSDQPQHF.

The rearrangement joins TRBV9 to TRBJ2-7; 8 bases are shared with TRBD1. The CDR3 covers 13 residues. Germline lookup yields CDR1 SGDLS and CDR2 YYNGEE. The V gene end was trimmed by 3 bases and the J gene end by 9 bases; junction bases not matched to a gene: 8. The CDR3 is CASSGPRQGWQYF. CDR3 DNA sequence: TGTGCCAGCAGCGGCCCAAGACAGGGGTGGCAGTACTTC. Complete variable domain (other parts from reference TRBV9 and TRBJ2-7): DSGVTQTPKHLITATGQRVTLRCSPRSGDLSVYWYQQSLDQGLQFLIQYYNGEERAKGNILERFSAQQFPDLHSELNLSSLELGDSALYFCASSGPRQGWQYFGPGTRLTVT.

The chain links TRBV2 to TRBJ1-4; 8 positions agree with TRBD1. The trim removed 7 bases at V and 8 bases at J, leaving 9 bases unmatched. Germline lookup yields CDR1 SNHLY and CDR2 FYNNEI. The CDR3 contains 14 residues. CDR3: CASNSGTGPEKLFF. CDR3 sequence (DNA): TGTGCCAGCAATTCCGGGACAGGCCCCGAAAAACTGTTTTTT.

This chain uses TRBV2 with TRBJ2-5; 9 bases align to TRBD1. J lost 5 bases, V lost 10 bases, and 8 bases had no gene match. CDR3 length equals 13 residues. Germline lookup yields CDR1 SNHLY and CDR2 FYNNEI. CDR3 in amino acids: CATKGQGGETQYF. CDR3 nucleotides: TGTGCCACCAAGGGACAGGGAGGCGAGACCCAGTACTTC.

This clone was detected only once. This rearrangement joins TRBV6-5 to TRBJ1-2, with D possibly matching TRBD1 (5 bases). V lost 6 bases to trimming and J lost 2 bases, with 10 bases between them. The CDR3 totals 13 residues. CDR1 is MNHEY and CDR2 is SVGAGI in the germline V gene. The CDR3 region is CASRSTGNYGYTF. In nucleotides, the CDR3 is TGTGCCAGCAGGTCCACAGGAAACTATGGCTACACCTTC.

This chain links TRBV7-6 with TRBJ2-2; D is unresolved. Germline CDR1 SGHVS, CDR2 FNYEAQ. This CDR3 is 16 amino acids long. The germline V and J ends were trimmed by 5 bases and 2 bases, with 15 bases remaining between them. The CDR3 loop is CASSGTAFGNTGELFF. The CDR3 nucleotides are TGTGCCAGCAGCGGAACAGCGTTTGGTAACACCGGGGAGCTGTTTTTT.